This entry is about one T cell receptor (beta chain). Original methodology: From reference gene primer amplification, estimates of nucleated cell counts were derived. Profiled with immunoSEQ multiplex PCR; TCRdb holds only in-frame clones, not every one. The DNA was the basis for D and trimming; V, J and clone size are from that table. The table records 100,000 to 150,000 clones, 80% to 85% of them present only once. These data are taken from a study of blood T cell repertoires in COVID-19. The overall study: Some COVID-19 samples were acute and others convalescent; all came from the United States, Italy and Spain. The cDNA or gDNA used as material had been derived from T cells, B-cell-depleted T cells, or PBMCs.

Germline CDR1 reads SNHLY; CDR2 reads FYNNEI. Deletions cut 8 bases from V and 4 bases from J, with 8 bases between. This CDR3 contains 12 residues. The receptor's source is a man aged 55-75 years with acute or convalescent COVID-19. The chain has TRBV2 and TRBJ2-2; TRBD2 is a possible D gene (5 bases). Specimen: peripheral blood. The CDR3: CASGETTGELFF. The CDR3 region has the DNA TGTGCCAGCGGGGAGACCACCGGGGAGCTGTTTTTT.